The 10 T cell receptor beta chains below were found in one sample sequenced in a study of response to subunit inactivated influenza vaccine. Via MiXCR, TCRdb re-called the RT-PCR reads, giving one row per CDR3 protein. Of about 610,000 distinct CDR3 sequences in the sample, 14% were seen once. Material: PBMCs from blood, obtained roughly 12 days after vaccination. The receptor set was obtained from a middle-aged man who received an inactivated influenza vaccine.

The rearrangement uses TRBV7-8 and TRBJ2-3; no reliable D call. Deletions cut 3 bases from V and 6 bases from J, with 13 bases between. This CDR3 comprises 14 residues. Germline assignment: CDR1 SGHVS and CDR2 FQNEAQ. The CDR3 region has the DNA TGTGCCAGCAGCTTGGACGCCCCGCCGGATACGCAGTATTTT. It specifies CASSLDAPPDTQYF.

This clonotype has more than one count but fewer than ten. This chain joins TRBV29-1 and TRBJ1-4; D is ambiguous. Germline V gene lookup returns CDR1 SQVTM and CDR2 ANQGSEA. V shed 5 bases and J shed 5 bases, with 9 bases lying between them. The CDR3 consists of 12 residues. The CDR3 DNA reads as TGCAGCGTTCGTGCCTCGAATGAAAAACTGTTTTTT. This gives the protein CSVRASNEKLFF.

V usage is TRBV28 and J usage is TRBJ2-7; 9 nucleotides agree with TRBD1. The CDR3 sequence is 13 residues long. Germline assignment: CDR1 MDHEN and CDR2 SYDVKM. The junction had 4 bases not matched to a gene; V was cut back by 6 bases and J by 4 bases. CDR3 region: CASRRQGVYEQYF. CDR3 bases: TGTGCCAGCAGACGACAGGGGGTGTACGAGCAGTACTTC.

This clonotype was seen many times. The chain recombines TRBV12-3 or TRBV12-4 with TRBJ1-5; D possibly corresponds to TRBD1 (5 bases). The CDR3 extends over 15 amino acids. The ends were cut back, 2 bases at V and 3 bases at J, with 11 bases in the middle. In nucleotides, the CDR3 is TGTGCCAGCAGTTTACGGAGGGGTATCAATCAGCCCCAGCATTTT. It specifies CASSLRRGINQPQHF.

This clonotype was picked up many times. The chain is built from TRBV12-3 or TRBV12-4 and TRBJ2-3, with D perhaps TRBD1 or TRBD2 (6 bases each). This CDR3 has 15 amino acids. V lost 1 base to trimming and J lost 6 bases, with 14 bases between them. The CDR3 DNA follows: TGTGCCAGCAGTTTAGTGGGGGGCGGGGCGGATACGCAGTATTTT. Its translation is CASSLVGGGADTQYF.

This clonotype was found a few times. The CDR3 spells CASSAASGLYEQYF. DNA for the CDR3: TGTGCCAGCAGCGCCGCTAGCGGGCTATACGAGCAGTACTTC. J is TRBJ2-7 and V is TRBV7-2; 8 bases match TRBD2. Trimming removed 5 bases from V and 4 bases from J; junction bases left unmatched: 7. There are 14 residues in the CDR3. CDR1 and CDR2 from the germline V gene are SGHTA and FQGNSA.

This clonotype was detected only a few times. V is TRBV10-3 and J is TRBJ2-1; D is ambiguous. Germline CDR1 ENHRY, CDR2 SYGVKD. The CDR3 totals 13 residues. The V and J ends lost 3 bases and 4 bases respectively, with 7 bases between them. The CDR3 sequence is CAISDLKYNEQFF. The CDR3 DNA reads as TGTGCCATCAGTGACCTCAAATACAATGAGCAGTTCTTC.

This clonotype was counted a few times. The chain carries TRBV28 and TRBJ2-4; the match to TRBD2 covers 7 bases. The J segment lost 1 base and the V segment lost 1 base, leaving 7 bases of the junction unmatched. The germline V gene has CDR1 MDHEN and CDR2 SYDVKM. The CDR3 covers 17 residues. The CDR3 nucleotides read TGTGCCAGCAGTTTATTGGGGGGGGATAACGCCAAAAACATTCAGTACTTC. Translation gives CASSLLGGDNAKNIQYF.

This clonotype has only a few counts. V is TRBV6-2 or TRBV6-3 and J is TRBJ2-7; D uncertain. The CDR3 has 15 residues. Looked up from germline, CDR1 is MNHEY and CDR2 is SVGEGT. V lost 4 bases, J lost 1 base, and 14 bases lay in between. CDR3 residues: CASSSDTHPSYEQYF. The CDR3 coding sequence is TGTGCCAGCAGTTCAGACACCCATCCATCCTACGAGCAGTACTTC.

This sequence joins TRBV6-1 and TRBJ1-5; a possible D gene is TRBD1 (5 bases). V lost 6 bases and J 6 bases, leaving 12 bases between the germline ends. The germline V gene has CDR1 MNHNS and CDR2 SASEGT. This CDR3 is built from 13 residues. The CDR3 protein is CASSIDRTQPQHF. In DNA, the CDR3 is TGTGCCAGCAGCATCGACAGAACTCAGCCCCAGCATTTT.